These 21 T cell receptor beta chains were sequenced from one sample in a study of shared clonotypes between healthy human individuals. The repertoire was sequenced with immunoSEQ multiplex PCR; TCRdb's copy has only in-frame clones and lacks some. The table lists more than 2,000,000 clones, approximately 93% of them singletons, with under 0.45% in the top ten. Material for sequencing was naive CD4+ T cells from PBMCs. The subset denotes: CD45RA+ positively selected. These receptors all come from a man aged 18 to 29 in good health. Some clones in this sample may be carry-over from other donors' samples.

In this sample, this clone turned up once. At one boundary the junction diverges from the germline segment, which might be a read error. V and J are TRBV15 and TRBJ2-7; 10 positions agree with TRBD1. From germline, CDR1 is LNHNV and CDR2 YYDKDF (reference sequence). This CDR3 comprises 15 residues. For the CDR3, the DNA is TGTGCCACCAGCGGAGACAGGGGGCCCTCCTACGAGCAGTACTTC. It yields the protein CATSGDRGPSYEQYF.

CDR3: CASSQDLNFGLPTGELFF. CDR3 nucleotides: TGCGCCAGCAGCCAAGATTTGAATTTCGGCCTACCCACCGGGGAGCTGTTTTTT. The V gene is TRBV4-1, the J gene TRBJ2-2; no firm D call. This CDR3 has 18 amino acids. The ends were cut back, 0 bases at V and 4 bases at J, with 18 bases in the middle. Germline-derived CDR1 and CDR2 are MGHRA and YSYEKL.

The CDR3 region has the DNA TGTGCCAGCAGACTACCTCCGGGACAGGGAGAGCCCCAGCATTTT. As protein: CASRLPPGQGEPQHF. V and J are TRBV6-1 and TRBJ1-5; TRBD1 matches at 9 bases. The CDR3 is 15 amino acids. Germline V gene lookup returns CDR1 MNHNS and CDR2 SASEGT. The ends lost 6 bases at V and 8 bases at J; junction bases unmatched: 11.

The rearrangement links TRBV2 to TRBJ2-1; D unresolved. Germline V CDR1 and CDR2: SNHLY, FYNNEI. CDR3 size: 13 residues. Trimming stripped 7 bases from V and 5 bases from J, with 12 bases between. The CDR3 DNA follows: TGTGCCAGCAAGTCCAGGAGTGACAATGAGCAGTTCTTC. The encoded protein is CASKSRSDNEQFF.

V gene TRBV7-7 combines with J gene TRBJ2-3; unclear D gene. Between the trimmed V and J ends, which lost 1 base and 5 bases, there was a span of 7 bases. CDR1 SSHAT and CDR2 FNYEAQ come from the germline V gene (reference sequence). The CDR3 has 13 residues. CDR3: CASSLGEIDTQYF. DNA for the CDR3: TGTGCCAGCAGCTTAGGGGAAATAGATACGCAGTATTTT.

This chain links TRBV6-1 with TRBJ1-3, with D possibly matching TRBD1 (6 bases). V was shortened by 3 bases and J by 1 base, with 10 bases between the two germline ends. The CDR3 covers 15 residues. The germline gives CDR1 MNHNS, CDR2 SASEGT. The CDR3 DNA is TGTGCCAGCAGTGAGCAGGGGTGGTCTGGAAACACCATATATTTT. This codes for CASSEQGWSGNTIYF.

The chain carries TRBV27 and TRBJ2-3, with a possible D match to TRBD1 (5 bases). CDR1 is MNHEY, CDR2 SMNVEV, per germline (reference sequence). V lost 4 bases to trimming and J lost 2 bases, with 13 bases between them. The CDR3 runs 15 residues. The CDR3 is CASSSRQTYTDTQYF. The CDR3 DNA is TGTGCCAGCAGTTCTAGACAGACCTACACAGATACGCAGTATTTT.

The chain carries TRBV5-1 and TRBJ1-1; 12 nucleotides agree with TRBD1. This CDR3 region has 15 residues. V was clipped by 5 bases and J by 4 bases; unmatched bases: 6. Per the germline V gene, CDR1 is SGHRS and CDR2 is YFSETQ. CDR3 in amino acids: CASSYGTGGSTEAFF. The DNA of the CDR3 is TGCGCCAGCAGTTACGGGACAGGGGGCAGCACTGAAGCTTTCTTT. Full variable domain (missing parts from reference TRBV5-1 and TRBJ1-1): KAGVTQTPRYLIKTRGQQVTLSCSPISGHRSVSWYQQTPGQGLQFLFEYFSETQRNKGNFPGRFSGRQFSNSRSEMNVSTLELGDSALYLCASSYGTGGSTEAFFGQGTRLTVV.

The rearrangement uses TRBV5-1 and TRBJ2-2; no reliable D call. Germline V gives CDR1 SGHRS, CDR2 YFSETQ. The V and J ends lost 5 bases and 4 bases respectively, with 15 bases between them. This CDR3 comprises 15 residues. The CDR3 DNA sequence: TGCGCCAGCAGGGGTGGCGATCAGCGCACCGGGGAGCTGTTTTTT. Encoded protein: CASRGGDQRTGELFF.

About this clone: In the same sample, other DNA sequences code for this CDR3. CDR3 residues: CASSSGTGRTGELFF. CDR3 in DNA: TGCGCCAGCAGCTCGGGGACCGGGAGAACCGGGGAGCTGTTTTTT. This sequence joins TRBV5-1 and TRBJ2-2, with a weak D call TRBD2 (6 bases). Germline CDR1 is SGHRS and CDR2 is YFSETQ. This CDR3 comprises 15 residues. The ends were cut back, 3 bases at V and 5 bases at J, with 14 bases in the middle.

Turning to this clone: Other DNA sequences within the sample encode an identical CDR3. The chain combines TRBV18 with TRBJ2-5; D uncertain. Trimming pared 6 bases from V and 2 bases from J, leaving 4 bases between. The germline gives CDR1 KGHSH, CDR2 LQKENI. This CDR3 is 11 amino acids long. The DNA of the CDR3 is TGTGCCAGCTCTCTGCAAGAGACCCAGTACTTC. This sequence encodes CASSLQETQYF.

The chain joins TRBV6-1 to TRBJ2-3, with D maybe TRBD2 (6 bases). Germline V gene lookup returns CDR1 MNHNS and CDR2 SASEGT. Trimming left V 7 bases short and J 4 bases short, with 12 bases between. This CDR3 region has 13 residues. Written as DNA, the CDR3 is TGTGCCAGCACCCTTACGGGGGCAGATACGCAGTATTTT. Translating it yields CASTLTGADTQYF.

As DNA, the CDR3 is TGTGCCAGCTCATTACTAGCCCCTGGCACAGATACGCAGTATTTT. Translated: CASSLLAPGTDTQYF. The chain joins TRBV18 to TRBJ2-3; TRBD2 is a possible D gene (6 bases). CDR1 is KGHSH and CDR2 is LQKENI in the germline V gene. The CDR3 totals 15 residues. Trimming cost V 5 bases and J 1 base, with 13 bases left between them.

Comments on this clone: Other DNA sequences in this specimen translate into the identical CDR3. The chain links TRBV28 to TRBJ2-7; TRBD1 matches at 9 bases. The CDR3 has 13 residues. V gave up 5 bases and J gave up 4 bases; unmatched junction bases: 3. CDR1 and CDR2 (germline): MDHEN, SYDVKM. This CDR3 reads CASSPGQGYEQYF. DNA for the CDR3: TGTGCCAGCAGTCCCGGACAGGGGTACGAGCAGTACTTC. Filled out from reference TRBV28 and TRBJ2-7, the complete variable domain reads DVKVTQSSRYLVKRTGEKVFLECVQDMDHENMFWYRQDPGLGLRLIYFSYDVKMKEKGDIPEGYSVSREKKERFSLILESASTNQTSMYLCASSPGQGYEQYFGPGTRLTVT.

This chain links TRBV10-3 with TRBJ2-7; no definite D call. V lost 5 bases, J lost 3 bases, and 5 bases lay in between. This CDR3 region has 11 residues. Germline CDR1 is ENHRY and CDR2 is SYGVKD. CDR3 protein: CAISSLYEQYF. CDR3 coding DNA: TGTGCCATCAGTTCTCTCTACGAGCAGTACTTC.

Points on this clone: This sample also contains other DNA sequences that code for the same CDR3. V is TRBV5-6 and J is TRBJ2-7; no clear D gene. The CDR3 has 13 residues. Looked up from germline, CDR1 is SGHDT and CDR2 is YYEEEE. The germline V and J ends were trimmed by 0 bases and 3 bases, with 7 bases remaining between them. DNA of the CDR3: TGTGCCAGCAGCTTGGGCAGAAGCTACGAGCAGTACTTC. This gives the protein CASSLGRSYEQYF.

About this clone itself: Other nucleotide sequences in the sample specify the same CDR3. The rearrangement uses TRBV28 and TRBJ1-3, with no clear D. The CDR3 runs to 15 residues. The V and J ends lost 3 bases and 1 base respectively, with 10 bases between them. The germline V gene encodes CDR1 MDHEN and CDR2 SYDVKM. CDR3 bases: TGTGCCAGCAGTTTGAATCCCGGGTCTGGAAACACCATATATTTT. It encodes CASSLNPGSGNTIYF. Using reference TRBV28 and TRBJ1-3 for the parts outside the CDR3, the full variable domain is DVKVTQSSRYLVKRTGEKVFLECVQDMDHENMFWYRQDPGLGLRLIYFSYDVKMKEKGDIPEGYSVSREKKERFSLILESASTNQTSMYLCASSLNPGSGNTIYFGEGSWLTVV.

Remarks on this clone: The sample has other DNA sequences that encode this CDR3 too. The genes are TRBV18 and TRBJ1-5; the D gene is possibly TRBD1 (5 bases). The germline V gene has CDR1 KGHSH and CDR2 LQKENI. The CDR3 sequence is 15 residues long. Deletions cut 1 base from V and 2 bases from J, with 9 bases between. DNA of the CDR3: TGTGCCAGCTCACCACTTCAGGGAGGCAATCAGCCCCAGCATTTT. Translated: CASSPLQGGNQPQHF.

The chain has TRBV5-1 and TRBJ2-7, with TRBD2 matching 9 bases. This CDR3 contains 14 residues. Germline CDR1 reads SGHRS; CDR2 reads YFSETQ. The J segment lost 7 bases and the V segment lost 5 bases, leaving 10 bases of the junction unmatched. The CDR3 sequence: CASRVREGLWEQYF. DNA for the CDR3: TGCGCCAGCAGAGTGCGGGAGGGCCTCTGGGAGCAGTACTTC.

V and J are TRBV28 and TRBJ1-6, with D tentatively TRBD1 (6 bases). The CDR3 loop spans 14 amino acids. The V gene's germline CDR1 is MDHEN and CDR2 SYDVKM. The V end lost 7 bases, the J end lost 7 bases, and 14 bases lay between the germline ends. The DNA for the CDR3 is TGTGCCAGCAAAAACAGGGTCAAGAATTCACCCCTCCACTTT. Its protein product is CASKNRVKNSPLHF.

This chain links TRBV28 with TRBJ1-5; D remains ambiguous. The CDR3 runs to 15 residues. The V end lost 6 bases, the J end lost 1 base, and 13 bases lay between the germline ends. CDR1 MDHEN and CDR2 SYDVKM come from the germline V gene. The chain's CDR3 is CASSRADWSNQPQHF. The CDR3 DNA sequence: TGTGCCAGCAGCCGAGCCGACTGGAGCAATCAGCCCCAGCATTTT.